The 17 T cell receptor beta chains in this list originate from one sample, sequenced in a study of T cell clonotyping in hematopoietic cell transplantation. Time point meaning: recipient sample about 28 days before transplant, after cytoreduction. Method: immunoSEQ multiplex PCR; TCRdb's copy keeps in-frame clones and lacks some. The table shows more than 25,000 clones, with more than 60% occurring only once. The source material was peripheral blood mononuclear cells, sampled before stem cell transplant. The receptors were sampled from a woman aged 25 to 39 with chronic myeloid leukemia. Some clones in this sample may be carry-over from other donors' samples.

This clone was counted once. The chain employs TRBV28 and TRBJ2-6, with 8 nucleotides matching TRBD2. The CDR3 covers 17 residues. The germline CDR1 and CDR2 sequences are MDHEN and SYDVKM. The ends lost 7 bases at V and 2 bases at J; junction bases unmatched: 10. CDR3 sequence reads: CASKSGTRHTGANVLTF. CDR3 nucleotides: TGTGCCAGCAAGTCCGGGACTAGGCATACTGGGGCCAACGTCCTGACTTTC. Variable domain in full (rest from reference TRBV28 and TRBJ2-6): DVKVTQSSRYLVKRTGEKVFLECVQDMDHENMFWYRQDPGLGLRLIYFSYDVKMKEKGDIPEGYSVSREKKERFSLILESASTNQTSMYLCASKSGTRHTGANVLTFGAGSRLTVL.

The chain recombines TRBV14 with TRBJ2-6; D unresolved. The length of the CDR3 is 16 residues. The germline CDR1 and CDR2 sequences are SGHDN and FVKESK. Trimming took off 1 base at V and 2 bases at J, with 9 bases between the two ends. The CDR3 DNA reads as TGTGCCAGCAGCCAAGGGATGAGTACTGGGGCCAACGTCCTGACTTTC. Translation: CASSQGMSTGANVLTF.

The chain combines TRBV7-2 with TRBJ2-3; D ambiguous. Germline CDR1 reads SGHTA; CDR2 reads FQGNSA. The CDR3 is 14 amino acids. With 5 bases removed from V and 0 bases from J, the gap between germline ends came to 9 bases. CDR3 loop: CASSTVVSTDTQYF. CDR3 DNA: TGTGCCAGCAGCACCGTAGTGAGCACAGATACGCAGTATTTT.

The rearrangement joins TRBV4-1 to TRBJ2-2, with TRBD2 matching over 14 bases. The CDR3 length is 16 residues. V trimming: 4 bases; J trimming: 7 bases; junction bases outside the gene matches: 5. The germline V gene encodes CDR1 MGHRA and CDR2 YSYEKL. CDR3 sequence reads: CASSRGTSGGNGELFF. The DNA for the CDR3 is TGCGCCAGCAGCCGGGGGACTAGCGGGGGTAACGGGGAGCTGTTTTTT.

J is TRBJ2-7 and V is TRBV7-6; D possibly corresponds to TRBD2 (6 bases). Trimming shortened V by 5 bases and J by 3 bases, and 14 bases separated the two germline ends. The CDR3 is made up of 14 amino acids. Germline assignment: CDR1 SGHVS and CDR2 FNYEAQ. The CDR3, as DNA: TGTGCCAGCAGCCTTCTACTAGCAGGCTACGAGCAGTACTTC. This translates into CASSLLLAGYEQYF.

The gene calls are TRBV30 and TRBJ1-4; D remains ambiguous. V was pared by 0 bases and J by 0 bases, with 5 bases between. The CDR3 contains 14 residues. Germline CDR1 and CDR2: GTSNPN and SVGIG (reference sequence). Written as DNA, the CDR3 is TGTGCCTGGAGTGTGGTTGCAACTAATGAAAAACTGTTTTTT. Encoded protein: CAWSVVATNEKLFF.

J is TRBJ2-3 and V is TRBV7-2; no reliable D call. Deletions cut 5 bases from V and 5 bases from J, with 11 bases between. The germline V gene encodes CDR1 SGHTA and CDR2 FQGNSA. This CDR3 has 13 amino acids. The CDR3, as DNA: TGTGCCAGCAGCATGGGTATTTTAGATACGCAGTATTTT. Translated, it gives CASSMGILDTQYF.

J is TRBJ2-1 and V is TRBV5-1; 11 positions agree with TRBD1. With V trimmed by 1 base and J by 2 bases, 5 bases remained unmatched. The CDR3 length is 17 residues. Germline assignment: CDR1 SGHRS and CDR2 YFSETQ. Here the CDR3 reads CASSLWGGQGAYNEQFF. The CDR3 bases are TGCGCCAGCAGCTTGTGGGGGGGACAGGGGGCCTACAATGAGCAGTTCTTC.

The rearrangement uses TRBV28 and TRBJ2-7; D is possibly TRBD1 (5 bases). CDR3 length: 13 residues. Germline V CDR1 and CDR2: MDHEN, SYDVKM. V lost 11 bases and J 2 bases, leaving 16 bases between the germline ends. The DNA for the CDR3 is TGTGCCTTTAAAAACAGGTTTACCTACGAGCAGTACTTC. This translates into CAFKNRFTYEQYF.

The chain recombines TRBV30 with TRBJ1-1; tentative D call: TRBD1 (5 bases). The CDR3 covers 15 residues. Germline V gene data show CDR1 as GTSNPN and CDR2 as SVGIG (reference sequence). The V and J ends lost 4 bases and 4 bases respectively, with 19 bases between them. DNA for the CDR3: TGTGCCTGGAAGCACGTAGGGGCAGCTGGCACTGAAGCTTTCTTT. Its translation: CAWKHVGAAGTEAFF.

The chain links TRBV7-9 to TRBJ1-3; possible D gene TRBD1, 6 bases. V lost 2 bases, J lost 0 bases, and 14 bases lay in between. The CDR3 extends over 17 amino acids. Germline lookup yields CDR1 SEHNR and CDR2 FQNEAQ (reference sequence). The CDR3 DNA follows: TGTGCCAGCAGCTTAACACAGGGCCCCCTCTCTGGAAACACCATATATTTT. Translated, it gives CASSLTQGPLSGNTIYF.

This chain uses TRBV5-6 with TRBJ1-2, with D hard to call. Germline-derived CDR1 and CDR2 are SGHDT and YYEEEE. The CDR3 is 15 residues long. V was cut by 1 base and J by 5 bases, with 15 bases left in between. The CDR3: CASSLWQEARYGYTF. CDR3 bases: TGTGCCAGCAGCTTGTGGCAGGAGGCCCGTTATGGCTACACCTTC.

V is TRBV11-2 and J is TRBJ2-3; TRBD1 matches at 7 bases. This CDR3 is 16 amino acids long. V trimming: 5 bases; J trimming: 4 bases; junction bases outside the gene matches: 12. Germline CDR1 is SGHAT and CDR2 is FQNNGV. The CDR3 protein is CASSTRLTGVADTQYF. In DNA form, the CDR3 reads TGTGCCAGCAGCACCCGATTAACAGGGGTGGCAGATACGCAGTATTTT.

The chain carries TRBV7-3 and TRBJ2-2; D is possibly TRBD1 or TRBD2 (5 bases each). The CDR3 runs to 18 residues. Looked up from germline, CDR1 is SGHTA and CDR2 is FQGTGA. Trimming stripped 0 bases from V and 1 base from J, with 15 bases between. CDR3 loop: CASSLTPSGTVNTGELFF. For the CDR3, the DNA is TGTGCCAGCAGCTTAACTCCCTCCGGGACGGTGAACACCGGGGAGCTGTTTTTT. Based on the CDR3 plus reference TRBV7-3 and TRBJ2-2, the full variable domain is GAGVSQTPSNKVTEKGKYVELRCDPISGHTALYWYRQSLGQGPEFLIYFQGTGAADDSGLPNDRFFAVRPEGSVSTLKIQRTERGDSAVYLCASSLTPSGTVNTGELFFGEGSRLTVL.

The V gene is TRBV6-6, the J gene TRBJ1-3; D remains ambiguous. There are 15 residues in the CDR3. Germline values: CDR1 MNHNY, CDR2 SVGAGI (reference sequence). The ends were cut back, 5 bases at V and 2 bases at J, with 13 bases in the middle. The chain's CDR3 is CASSLTDAPGNTIYF. The CDR3 DNA reads TGTGCCAGCAGTCTGACGGACGCTCCTGGAAACACCATATATTTT.

The chain links TRBV7-2 to TRBJ1-2; 12 bases are a match to TRBD1. The germline V gene has CDR1 SGHTA and CDR2 FQGNSA. This CDR3 spans 14 amino acids. After removal of 4 bases from V and 6 bases from J, the junction contained 3 bases not matched to a gene. The CDR3 nucleotides are TGTGCCAGCAGCTACCGGGACAGGGGGCATGGCTACACCTTC. Encoded protein: CASSYRDRGHGYTF.

The chain recombines TRBV7-2 with TRBJ1-5; no clear D gene. V was cut by 5 bases and J by 1 base, with 6 bases left in between. Germline assignment: CDR1 SGHTA and CDR2 FQGNSA. This CDR3 region has 13 residues. The CDR3: CASSALSNQPQHF. In DNA form, the CDR3 reads TGTGCCAGCAGCGCATTAAGCAATCAGCCCCAGCATTTT.